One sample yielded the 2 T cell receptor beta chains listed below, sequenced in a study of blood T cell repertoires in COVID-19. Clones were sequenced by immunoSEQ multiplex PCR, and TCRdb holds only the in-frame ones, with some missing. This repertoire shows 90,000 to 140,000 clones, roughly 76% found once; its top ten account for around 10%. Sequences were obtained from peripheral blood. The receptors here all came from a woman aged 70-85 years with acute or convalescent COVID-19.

The CDR3: CASKNPGASGRNDTGELFF. CDR3 in DNA: TGTGCCAGCAAAAACCCCGGGGCTAGCGGGAGAAATGACACCGGGGAGCTGTTTTTT. V is TRBV9 and J is TRBJ2-2; 10 nucleotides align to TRBD2. Germline assignment: CDR1 SGDLS and CDR2 YYNGEE. This CDR3 comprises 19 residues. V shed 6 bases and J 3 bases; nucleotides not matched to a gene: 17.

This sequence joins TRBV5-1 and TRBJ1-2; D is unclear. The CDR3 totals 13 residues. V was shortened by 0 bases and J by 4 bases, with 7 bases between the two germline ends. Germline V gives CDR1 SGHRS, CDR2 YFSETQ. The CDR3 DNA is TGCGCCAGCAGCTTGGGACGGGTCTATGGCTACACCTTC. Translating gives CASSLGRVYGYTF.